The 4 T cell receptor beta chains listed next were all sequenced from one sample in a study of blood T cells in healthy people across ages. For the second PCR, which ran for roughly 7 to 11 cycles, a sample-barcoded 5' primer and a J-beta primer mix were used. TCRdb re-derived calls from the 5' RACE reads in MiXCR, one entry per CDR3 protein. The profile shows roughly 800,000 distinct CDR3 sequences, roughly 25% of them singletons. This sample also appeared in a second study, on T cells of mothers and their children.

The sample consisted of blood. The origin of the receptors is a boy between 10 and 17 years old in good health.

This clonotype came up a few times. V gene TRBV9 combines with J gene TRBJ2-7, with 7 bases identical to TRBD1. Germline CDR1 SGDLS, CDR2 YYNGEE. The CDR3 covers 15 residues. Trimming removed 2 bases from V and 3 bases from J; junction bases left unmatched: 8. The CDR3 DNA sequence: TGTGCCAGCAGCGTCGATACAGGGGCGGACTACGAGCAGTACTTC. Translated: CASSVDTGADYEQYF. The full variable domain, rest sourced from reference TRBV9 and TRBJ2-7, is DSGVTQTPKHLITATGQRVTLRCSPRSGDLSVYWYQQSLDQGLQFLIQYYNGEERAKGNILERFSAQQFPDLHSELNLSSLELGDSALYFCASSVDTGADYEQYFGPGTRLTVT.

This clonotype was counted between two and nine times. The V gene is TRBV25-1, the J gene TRBJ2-5; D remains ambiguous. CDR3 length: 13 amino acids. The germline V gene encodes CDR1 MGHDK and CDR2 SYGVNS. Trimming took off 4 bases at V and 3 bases at J, with 9 bases between the two ends. The CDR3 bases are TGTGCCAGCAGTGGTGGGGTAGAAGAGACCCAGTACTTC. This translates into CASSGGVEETQYF.

The genes are TRBV4-3 and TRBJ1-1, with D tentatively TRBD1 (6 bases). This CDR3 is built from 15 residues. Germline V gene sequence: CDR1 LGHNA, CDR2 YSLEER. Trimming took off 0 bases at V and 0 bases at J, with 8 bases between the two ends. CDR3 coding DNA: TGCGCCAGCAGCCAAGATGACAGGATGAACACTGAAGCTTTCTTT. This sequence encodes CASSQDDRMNTEAFF.

The CDR3 reads CASRGYTNYEQYF. CDR3 nucleotides: TGTGCCAGCAGGGGTTATACAAACTACGAGCAGTACTTC. The V call is TRBV6-1, the J call TRBJ2-7; no clear D. CDR1 and CDR2 (germline): MNHNS, SASEGT. Between the trimmed V and J ends, which lost 6 bases and 3 bases, there was a span of 12 bases. CDR3 size: 13 residues.